The 11 T cell receptor beta chains below all came from one sample that was sequenced in a study of T cell repertoires in cytomegalovirus infection. One entry per CDR3 protein, called by TCRdb with MiXCR from the reads. The table shows roughly 100,000 distinct CDR3 sequences, with 42% occurring only once. The antigens for these receptors are not known. The input for sequencing was CD8+ T cells from cultured PBMCs, taken from culture after CMV antigen stimulation. These receptors were collected from a human donor in good health (CMV status not recorded). Some clones in this sample may be carry-over from other donors' samples.

The chain employs TRBV9 and TRBJ2-7, with 10 positions matching TRBD1. CDR1 SGDLS and CDR2 YYNGEE come from the germline V gene. V lost 2 bases and J lost 2; bases outside the gene matches: 4. The CDR3 runs 15 residues. The CDR3 DNA reads TGTGCCAGCAGCGTGGGGACAGGGGATCCCTACGAGCAGTACTTC. Residues: CASSVGTGDPYEQYF.

This clonotype was detected a few times. The chain links TRBV12-3 or TRBV12-4 to TRBJ2-1, with D perhaps TRBD2 (5 bases). This CDR3 region has 14 residues. V lost 6 bases and J lost 7, with 16 bases in between. CDR3 nucleotide sequence: TGTGCCAGCAGGCTCTACGGGGAAGGAAATGAGCAGTTCTTC. This gives the protein CASRLYGEGNEQFF.

This clonotype was counted only a few times. The chain uses TRBV6-5 and TRBJ1-4; 7 bases line up with TRBD1. Losses at the gene ends were 6 bases for V and 8 bases for J; bases not matched to a gene: 24. This CDR3 region has 19 residues. CDR1 and CDR2 from the germline V gene are MNHEY and SVGAGI. The CDR3 nucleotides are TGTGCCAGCAGCCCCATCTTTTACAGACAGGGCGGGGTTTCCGAAAAACTGTTTTTT. Protein sequence: CASSPIFYRQGGVSEKLFF.

There are a few counts of this clonotype. The rearrangement links TRBV7-2 to TRBJ2-7; perhaps D is TRBD1 or TRBD2 (5 bases each). The CDR3 sequence is 14 residues long. V shed 0 bases and J shed 7 bases, with 13 bases lying between them. Germline-derived CDR1 and CDR2 are SGHTA and FQGNSA. This chain's CDR3 is CASSLAGESGEQYF. For the CDR3, the DNA is TGTGCCAGCAGCTTAGCGGGGGAGAGCGGTGAGCAGTACTTC.

This clonotype came up a few times. The chain combines TRBV4-1 with TRBJ1-1, with D perhaps matching TRBD1 (5 bases). The length of the CDR3 is 15 residues. Germline assignment: CDR1 MGHRA and CDR2 YSYEKL. The V and J ends lost 4 bases and 1 base respectively, with 13 bases between them. The CDR3 here is CASSPGHTRNTEAFF. As DNA, the CDR3 is TGCGCCAGCAGCCCCGGACATACCAGGAACACTGAAGCTTTCTTT.

This rearrangement joins TRBV28 to TRBJ2-7; D is undetermined. Germline V CDR1 and CDR2: MDHEN, SYDVKM. With 8 bases removed from V and 4 bases from J, the gap between germline ends came to 15 bases. This CDR3 comprises 13 residues. The CDR3 loop is CASGATTPYEQYF. CDR3 bases: TGTGCCAGCGGTGCCACCACCCCATACGAGCAGTACTTC.

This chain links TRBV19 with TRBJ1-1, with D uncertain. The V end was cut by 2 bases, the J end by 12 bases, with 19 bases between. Germline CDR1 is LNHDA and CDR2 is SQIVND (reference sequence). The CDR3 totals 14 residues. The CDR3 loop reads CASSITLLRTGPFF. In nucleotides, the CDR3 is TGTGCCAGTAGTATAACCCTCCTTCGGACCGGGCCTTTCTTT. Full variable domain (rest looked up from reference TRBV19 and TRBJ1-1): DGGITQSPKYLFRKEGQNVTLSCEQNLNHDAMYWYRQDPGQGLRLIYYSQIVNDFQKGDIAEGYSVSREKKESFPLTVTSAQKNPTAFYLCASSITLLRTGPFFGQGTRLTVV.

V is TRBV28 and J is TRBJ1-2, with D possibly TRBD1 on 5 matching bases. The V gene's germline CDR1 is MDHEN and CDR2 SYDVKM. The CDR3 extends over 16 amino acids. The V end lost 2 bases, the J end lost 4 bases, and 17 bases lay between the germline ends. CDR3 bases: TGTGCCAGCAGTTTAATGGGATCAGGGCCTGGCTATGGCTACACCTTC. Amino acids: CASSLMGSGPGYGYTF.

This clonotype was counted a few times. The rearrangement links TRBV5-4 to TRBJ1-5; a weak D match, TRBD1 (5 bases). Germline V gives CDR1 SGHNT, CDR2 YYREEE (reference sequence). V gave up 4 bases and J gave up 0 bases, with 17 bases separating them. The CDR3 extends over 17 amino acids. CDR3 nucleotide sequence: TGTGCCAGCAGCAAGAGGCGGGACTCCTCTAGCAATCAGCCCCAGCATTTT. Protein sequence: CASSKRRDSSSNQPQHF.

The chain links TRBV19 to TRBJ2-1; no clear D. The V end lost 10 bases, the J end lost 4 bases, and 17 bases lay between the germline ends. CDR1 is LNHDA, CDR2 SQIVND, per germline (reference sequence). The CDR3 totals 14 residues. The DNA for the CDR3 is TGTGCCACAAATTCAGGAGACCCATACAATGAGCAGTTCTTC. It encodes CATNSGDPYNEQFF.

This clonotype was counted between two and nine times. The chain recombines TRBV7-8 with TRBJ2-2; TRBD1 matches 7 bases. Germline V gene lookup returns CDR1 SGHVS and CDR2 FQNEAQ. After removal of 1 base from V and 6 bases from J, the junction contained 5 bases not matched to a gene. The CDR3 spans 15 residues. CDR3 sequence: CASSLGQGTPGELFF. The DNA of the CDR3 is TGTGCCAGCAGCTTAGGACAGGGAACCCCCGGGGAGCTGTTTTTT.